These 18 T cell receptor beta chains came from one sample sequenced in a study of radiotherapy plus CTLA-4 blockade in lung cancer. The protocol was immunoSEQ multiplex PCR, while the TCRdb copy is restricted to in-frame clones and leaves out a portion. Of about 98,000 clones listed, 82% are singletons. Sequenced material: peripheral blood, taken from a patient treated with radiotherapy plus ipilimumab. These TCRs come from a human donor with non-small cell lung cancer who had a partial response to radiotherapy plus ipilimumab.

V is TRBV6-5 and J is TRBJ2-3; possible D gene TRBD2, 5 bases. Trimming left V 10 bases short and J 2 bases short, with 16 bases between. The CDR3 runs 14 residues. Looked up from germline, CDR1 is MNHEY and CDR2 is SVGAGI. The CDR3 here is CATYTQRHTDTQYF. Written as DNA, the CDR3 is TGTGCCACCTATACACAGCGGCACACAGATACGCAGTATTTT.

The V and J genes are TRBV6-5 and TRBJ2-5; D is unresolved. The J call is in doubt because the DNA end fits TRBJ2-7 better. Germline CDR1 is MNHEY and CDR2 is SVGAGI. There are 15 residues in the CDR3. CDR3 sequence reads: CASSRDSDGSYEQYF. CDR3 DNA: TGTGCCAGCAGCCGCGACTCCGACGGGTCCTACGAGCAGTACTTC.

This chain links TRBV5-4 with TRBJ1-1; D is unresolved. The CDR3 has 13 amino acids. The germline gives CDR1 SGHNT, CDR2 YYREEE (reference sequence). The V end was cut by 4 bases, the J end by 0 bases, with 7 bases between. CDR3 nucleotides: TGTGCCAGCAGCCTTCGGGTGAACACTGAAGCTTTCTTT. Protein product: CASSLRVNTEAFF.

This clone was found once. In DNA form, the CDR3 reads TGTGCCAGCAGTTCCCCGATCAGCGGTTCGTACAATGAGCAGTTCTTC. It is translated as CASSSPISGSYNEQFF. V is TRBV7-8 and J is TRBJ2-1, with D possibly being TRBD2 (5 bases). Germline V CDR1 and CDR2: SGHVS, FQNEAQ. CDR3 length: 16 residues. The ends were cut back, 6 bases at V and 4 bases at J, with 19 bases in the middle.

V is TRBV11-2 and J is TRBJ2-7; 7 bases map to TRBD2. CDR1 is SGHAT and CDR2 is FQNNGV in the germline V gene. The CDR3 runs 13 residues. With V trimmed by 5 bases and J by 3 bases, 4 bases remained unmatched. The CDR3 DNA is TGTGCCAGCAGCCCCGGACTAGTCTACGAGCAGTACTTC. It codes for CASSPGLVYEQYF. Complete variable domain (other parts from reference TRBV11-2 and TRBJ2-7): EAGVAQSPRYKIIEKRQSVAFWCNPISGHATLYWYQQILGQGPKLLIQFQNNGVVDDSQLPKDRFSAERLKGVDSTLKIQPAKLEDSAVYLCASSPGLVYEQYFGPGTRLTVT.

The chain combines TRBV7-2 with TRBJ2-7; 11 nucleotides match TRBD2. The germline V gene has CDR1 SGHTA and CDR2 FQGNSA. This CDR3 is 18 amino acids long. The trim removed 6 bases at V and 2 bases at J, leaving 15 bases unmatched. The CDR3: CASSRNPPLAGGAYEQYF. CDR3 bases: TGTGCCAGCAGTCGCAACCCGCCTCTAGCGGGAGGCGCCTACGAGCAGTACTTC.

The J gene is TRBJ2-1, the V gene TRBV19; the D is unclear. This CDR3 spans 14 amino acids. Germline V gene sequence: CDR1 LNHDA, CDR2 SQIVND (reference sequence). V was shortened by 7 bases and J by 2 bases, with 12 bases between the two germline ends. For the CDR3, the DNA is TGTGCCAGTATCGACTTCCCGACCTACAATGAGCAGTTCTTC. Translation gives CASIDFPTYNEQFF.

This chain connects TRBV10-3 to TRBJ2-2, with 7 positions matching TRBD2. With 6 bases clipped from V and 2 bases from J, the junction kept 12 bases outside the gene matches. The CDR3 length is 17 residues. The germline CDR1 and CDR2 sequences are ENHRY and SYGVKD. As DNA, the CDR3 is TGTGCCATCAGCAAGCAAGCTAGCGGAGCTAACACCGGGGAGCTGTTTTTT. Its translation: CAISKQASGANTGELFF.

This clone has more than one count but fewer than ten. The V call is TRBV5-6, the J call TRBJ2-2, with a tentative D call TRBD2 (5 bases). Germline lookup yields CDR1 SGHDT and CDR2 YYEEEE. This CDR3 comprises 18 residues. The V end lost 4 bases, the J end lost 0 bases, and 19 bases lay between the germline ends. The CDR3 sequence: CASSRDGILEANTGELFF. In DNA form, the CDR3 reads TGTGCCAGCAGCCGCGACGGGATACTAGAGGCGAACACCGGGGAGCTGTTTTTT.

This clone was found a few times. The V and J genes are TRBV7-2 and TRBJ2-3; the D gene is possibly TRBD2 (5 bases). The V end lost 5 bases, the J end lost 5 bases, and 11 bases lay between the germline ends. The germline V gene encodes CDR1 SGHTA and CDR2 FQGNSA. The CDR3 is 13 residues long. Here the CDR3 DNA reads TGTGCCAGCAGCCTTGGGAGCGGAGATACGCAGTATTTT. This sequence encodes CASSLGSGDTQYF.

The rearrangement uses TRBV28 and TRBJ1-2; D not resolved. With 1 base removed from V and 8 bases from J, the gap between germline ends came to 5 bases. Germline V lookup: CDR1 MDHEN, CDR2 SYDVKM. There are 11 residues in the CDR3. CDR3 nucleotides: TGTGCCAGCAGTTTATTAGCCGGCTACACCTTC. Translation: CASSLLAGYTF.

In this sample, this clone turned up once. At one boundary the junction diverges from the germline segment, which might be a read error. The V gene is TRBV28, the J gene TRBJ2-1, with 7 bases lining up with TRBD2. Germline V gene data show CDR1 as MDHEN and CDR2 as SYDVKM. The CDR3 loop spans 15 amino acids. CDR3 loop: CASGLGGSRGDEQFF. The CDR3 coding sequence is TGTGCCAGCGGTTTAGGCGGGAGTAGGGGCGATGAGCAGTTCTTC.

The CDR3 sequence is CASSLQGNTEAFF. The CDR3, as DNA: TGTGCCAGCAGTCTACAGGGAAATACTGAAGCTTTCTTT. The V call is TRBV28, the J call TRBJ1-1, with D perhaps matching TRBD1 (6 bases). Looked up from germline, CDR1 is MDHEN and CDR2 is SYDVKM. Trimming took 5 bases from V and 5 from J, leaving 12 bases between them. There are 13 residues in the CDR3.

A single count supports this clone. Other DNA variants within this sample encode the same CDR3. This sequence joins TRBV5-1 and TRBJ1-1, with unresolved D. Germline CDR1 SGHRS, CDR2 YFSETQ. The CDR3 is 14 amino acids. V was shortened by 4 bases and J by 1 base, with 11 bases between the two germline ends. This CDR3 reads CASSRLSGNTEAFF. CDR3 sequence (DNA): TGCGCCAGCAGCCGTCTAAGCGGGAACACTGAAGCTTTCTTT.

This clone was counted only a few times. The gene calls are TRBV2 and TRBJ2-7; TRBD1 agrees at 9 bases. The CDR3 totals 11 residues. Germline assignment: CDR1 SNHLY and CDR2 FYNNEI. With 5 bases clipped from V and 11 bases from J, the junction kept 4 bases outside the gene matches. DNA for the CDR3: TGTGCCAGCAGTAGGACAGGGGTGGAGTACTTC. The encoded protein is CASSRTGVEYF.

V gene TRBV9 combines with J gene TRBJ2-1; 11 nucleotides align to TRBD2. The CDR3 consists of 15 residues. J lost 7 bases, V lost 2 bases, and 5 bases had no gene match. Germline CDR1 reads SGDLS; CDR2 reads YYNGEE. As DNA, the CDR3 is TGTGCCAGCAGCGTCTTAGCGGGAGGGGGAAATGAGCAGTTCTTC. This encodes CASSVLAGGGNEQFF.

The gene calls are TRBV28 and TRBJ1-1; tentatively, D is TRBD1 (6 bases). CDR1 is MDHEN and CDR2 is SYDVKM in the germline V gene. This CDR3 is built from 13 residues. V was cut by 6 bases and J by 6 bases, with 14 bases left in between. CDR3 region: CASRSGDLAEAFF. CDR3 DNA sequence: TGTGCCAGCAGATCAGGGGATTTGGCTGAAGCTTTCTTT. The full variable domain, rest sourced from reference TRBV28 and TRBJ1-1, is DVKVTQSSRYLVKRTGEKVFLECVQDMDHENMFWYRQDPGLGLRLIYFSYDVKMKEKGDIPEGYSVSREKKERFSLILESASTNQTSMYLCASRSGDLAEAFFGQGTRLTVV.

This chain links TRBV28 with TRBJ2-7, with D possibly matching TRBD2 (5 bases). Germline lookup yields CDR1 MDHEN and CDR2 SYDVKM. Deletions cut 3 bases from V and 2 bases from J, with 11 bases between. The CDR3 spans 14 residues. This chain's CDR3 is CASSFWRTTYEQYF. CDR3 sequence (DNA): TGTGCCAGCAGTTTTTGGAGGACCACCTACGAGCAGTACTTC.